The sequence of this T cell receptor beta chain was determined in a study of spatial heterogeneity in lung cancer. Study overall: 55 to 80 TRACERx patients with early, untreated non-small cell lung cancer donated samples. Across the raw uncorrected reads, a unique TCR and UMI combination was observed, on average, more than ten times.

The sample holds many counts of this clonotype. TCRdb reprocessed the 5' RACE reads with MiXCR, giving one entry per CDR3 protein. The profile shows under 30,000 distinct CDR3 sequences, around 6.1% of them singletons. Time point described: blood at routine non-recurrence follow-up after resection. The authors sequenced whole RNA from tumor, nontumor lung or frozen PBMC without sorting. This receptor was taken from a male donor with early-stage non-small cell lung cancer. Sequences were derived from PBMCs, sampled at follow-up.

Written as DNA, the CDR3 is TGCGCCAGCAGCAGGGGGGACCTCTCTTGGAGCACTGAAGCTTTCTTT. Translating it yields CASSRGDLSWSTEAFF. The chain links TRBV4-1 to TRBJ1-1, with D maybe TRBD1 (6 bases). The CDR3 contains 16 residues. CDR1 and CDR2 (germline): MGHRA, YSYEKL. The V end lost 5 bases, the J end lost 4 bases, and 20 bases lay between the germline ends.